This T cell receptor beta chain was captured by sequencing in a study of T cells in Graves' hyperthyroidism and ophthalmopathy. The study, taken as a whole, reports: Blood shared most expanded thyroid clonotypes above 0.001.

The study based diagnoses on clinical symptoms, serum thyroxine and TRAb, thyroid ultrasound and orbital computed tomography. The CDR3 runs to 14 residues. V dropped 0 bases and J dropped 9 bases, with 15 bases sitting between them. Looked up from germline, CDR1 is WNHNN and CDR2 is SYGVQD (reference sequence). RNA transcripts served as the template for amplifying TCR beta CDR3 regions. TCR CDR3 underwent first-round RT-PCR with the HTBI primer set. TCRdb recomputed calls from the multiplex PCR reads with MiXCR, one row per CDR3 protein. The data show around 600,000 distinct CDR3 sequences, about a sixth seen once. As concerns this clonotype: Its specificity is not known.

The sequencing input was blood. The origin of this receptor is a woman in her forties with Graves' ophthalmopathy. This chain connects TRBV10-1 to TRBJ2-7; possible D gene TRBD1, 6 bases. The CDR3 sequence: CASSESGRGVAQYF. For the CDR3, the DNA is TGCGCCAGCAGTGAGTCGGGCAGGGGAGTCGCGCAGTACTTC.